This entry lists 16 T cell receptor beta chains sequenced from one sample in a study of blood T cells in healthy people across ages. Primers used in a second PCR of about 7 to 12 cycles were a sample-barcoded 5' primer and a J-beta primer mix. TCRdb called the 5' RACE reads again in MiXCR, with one record for every CDR3 protein. Seen here are 1.5 million to 2 million distinct CDR3 sequences, approximately 40% observed once, and the top ten hold 23%. The sample comprised blood. Source of these receptors: a human donor in good health.

The chain carries TRBV30 and TRBJ1-5, with D possibly being TRBD1 (5 bases). CDR1 and CDR2 (germline): GTSNPN, SVGIG (reference sequence). This CDR3 spans 13 amino acids. The germline V and J ends were trimmed by 4 bases and 5 bases, with 12 bases remaining between them. CDR3 DNA: TGTGCCTGGACGGCAGGGAGGGATCAGCCCCAGCATTTT. Encoded protein: CAWTAGRDQPQHF.

The V and J genes are TRBV7-2 and TRBJ2-5; D is possibly TRBD2 (6 bases). This CDR3 is built from 16 residues. Germline values: CDR1 SGHTA, CDR2 FQGNSA. Trimming removed 5 bases at V and 1 base at J, with 17 bases between. The CDR3 reads CASSLRSWTIQETQYF. CDR3 nucleotide sequence: TGTGCCAGCAGCCTTAGGAGTTGGACTATCCAAGAGACCCAGTACTTC. The full variable domain, completed using reference TRBV7-2 and TRBJ2-5, is GAGVSQSPSNKVTEKGKDVELRCDPISGHTALYWYRQSLGQGLEFLIYFQGNSAPDKSGLPSDRFSAERTGGSVSTLTIQRTQQEDSAVYLCASSLRSWTIQETQYFGPGTRLLVL.

The chain carries TRBV12-3 or TRBV12-4 and TRBJ2-3, with 7 bases aligning to TRBD1. With V trimmed by 3 bases and J by 8 bases, 2 bases remained unmatched. The CDR3 extends over 12 amino acids. CDR3 sequence reads: CASSFDRVTQYF. The CDR3 DNA reads as TGTGCCAGCAGTTTCGACAGGGTTACGCAGTATTTT.

V gene TRBV12-5 combines with J gene TRBJ2-7, with unresolved D. V lost 2 bases and J lost 3, with 8 bases in between. The germline CDR1 and CDR2 sequences are LGHNT and FRNRAP. The CDR3 is 13 amino acids. CDR3 sequence (DNA): TGTGCTAGTGGTTTGTCTGGAGTCTACGAGCAGTACTTC. Protein: CASGLSGVYEQYF.

This clonotype was detected many times. The chain uses TRBV29-1 and TRBJ2-5; D ambiguous. Germline assignment: CDR1 SQVTM and CDR2 ANQGSEA. Deletions cut 4 bases from V and 2 bases from J, with 11 bases between. The CDR3 length is 13 residues. This CDR3 reads CSVGQNSQETQYF. CDR3 coding DNA: TGCAGCGTTGGGCAGAATTCTCAAGAGACCCAGTACTTC.

This clonotype was recorded a few times. The chain uses TRBV15 and TRBJ2-5; 12 bases map to TRBD2. The CDR3 consists of 20 residues. The germline gives CDR1 LNHNV, CDR2 YYDKDF (reference sequence). Losses at the gene ends were 4 bases for V and 2 bases for J; bases not matched to a gene: 17. CDR3 residues: CATSTLGRTSGVWGQETQYF. CDR3 coding DNA: TGTGCCACCAGCACCTTGGGCCGGACTAGCGGGGTCTGGGGTCAAGAGACCCAGTACTTC.

This clonotype came up a few times. The chain recombines TRBV20-1 with TRBJ1-2; D may be TRBD1 (6 bases). This CDR3 region has 13 residues. CDR1 and CDR2 (germline): DFQATT, SNEGSKA (reference sequence). The germline V and J ends were trimmed by 5 bases and 3 bases, with 13 bases remaining between them. The CDR3 bases are TGCAGTGCTCCGCGACAGGACTACTATGGCTACACCTTC. Its protein is CSAPRQDYYGYTF.

The chain has TRBV5-1 and TRBJ2-4; 9 nucleotides align to TRBD1. Gene TRBJ2-7 matches the end of the DNA better, so the J call may be wrong. From germline, CDR1 is SGHRS and CDR2 YFSETQ. The CDR3 is made up of 16 amino acids. CDR3 protein: CASSLFRGQGRNEQYF. The CDR3 bases are TGCGCCAGCAGCTTGTTTCGGGGACAGGGACGCAACGAGCAGTACTTC.

The genes are TRBV4-1 and TRBJ2-4; TRBD1 matches 9 bases. The J call could be wrong; TRBJ2-7 is a better fit for the DNA end. The germline V gene encodes CDR1 MGHRA and CDR2 YSYEKL. The CDR3 covers 15 residues. In nucleotides, the CDR3 is TGCGCCAGCAGCCAAGCGGGACAGGGCCTCTACGAGCAGTACTTC. Translation gives CASSQAGQGLYEQYF.

A note on this clonotype: A much more abundant neighbour one base away suggests this may be a read error. V usage is TRBV12-3 or TRBV12-4 and J usage is TRBJ1-2, with a possible D match to TRBD1 (5 bases). V lost 7 bases, J lost 7 bases, and 13 bases lay in between. The CDR3 contains 12 residues. The DNA of the CDR3 is TGTGCCAGCAACCAGGGTTTAAGTGGCTACACCTTC. It is translated as CASNQGLSGYTF.

This clonotype was recorded a few times. The V gene is TRBV20-1, the J gene TRBJ1-6, with 9 nucleotides matching TRBD1. CDR1 is DFQATT, CDR2 SNEGSKA, per germline (reference sequence). V lost 6 bases to trimming and J lost 6 bases; unmatched junction nucleotides: 6. The CDR3 has 14 amino acids. The CDR3 DNA reads TGCAGTGCCGAACACAGGGGGCGTAATTCACCCCTCCACTTT. It yields the protein CSAEHRGRNSPLHF.

Only a few counts were recorded for this clonotype. The V gene is TRBV20-1, the J gene TRBJ1-4, with D possibly being TRBD1 (5 bases). V dropped 0 bases and J dropped 4 bases, with 12 bases sitting between them. Germline CDR1 and CDR2: DFQATT and SNEGSKA (reference sequence). The length of the CDR3 is 15 residues. The CDR3 region is CSARDDSRNNEKLFF. Here the CDR3 DNA reads TGCAGTGCTAGAGATGACAGCCGAAATAATGAAAAACTGTTTTTT.

The rearrangement uses TRBV5-4 and TRBJ2-5; D may correspond to TRBD1 or TRBD2 (5 bases each). Between the trimmed V and J ends, which lost 4 bases and 5 bases, there was a span of 21 bases. Per germline, CDR1 SGHNT and CDR2 YYREEE (reference sequence). This CDR3 is built from 16 residues. CDR3 DNA: TGTGCCAGCAGCCGGGACGGCCCCCGGAGTGATGAGACCCAGTACTTC. It specifies CASSRDGPRSDETQYF. The whole variable domain, filled in from reference TRBV5-4 and TRBJ2-5, reads ETGVTQSPTHLIKTRGQQVTLRCSSQSGHNTVSWYQQALGQGPQFIFQYYREEENGRGNFPPRFSGLQFPNYSSELNVNALELDDSALYLCASSRDGPRSDETQYFGPGTRLLVL.

Only a few counts were recorded for this clonotype. V usage is TRBV7-9 and J usage is TRBJ2-3; D unclear. V gave up 4 bases and J gave up 0 bases, with 11 bases separating them. CDR1 and CDR2 (germline): SEHNR, FQNEAQ (reference sequence). The CDR3 covers 15 residues. CDR3: CASSYDPSSTDTQYF. The CDR3 region has the DNA TGTGCCAGCAGCTACGACCCCTCTAGCACAGATACGCAGTATTTT.

The CDR3: CASRVGGANVLTF. DNA of the CDR3: TGTGCCAGCAGGGTGGGAGGGGCCAACGTCCTGACTTTC. The chain links TRBV5-6 to TRBJ2-6; D gene unclear. Germline V gene lookup returns CDR1 SGHDT and CDR2 YYEEEE. V was clipped by 5 bases and J by 4 bases, with 7 bases between them. This CDR3 spans 13 amino acids. The variable domain in full, with the rest retrieved from reference TRBV5-6 and TRBJ2-6, is DAGVTQSPTHLIKTRGQQVTLRCSPKSGHDTVSWYQQALGQGPQFIFQYYEEEERQRGNFPDRFSGHQFPNYSSELNVNALLLGDSALYLCASRVGGANVLTFGAGSRLTVL.

This clonotype has just a few counts. The rearrangement uses TRBV4-3 and TRBJ2-7, with D perhaps TRBD2 (6 bases). Germline CDR1 and CDR2: LGHNA and YSLEER. CDR3 length: 17 amino acids. V was cut by 0 bases and J by 2 bases, with 17 bases left in between. CDR3 DNA sequence: TGCGCCAGCAGCCAAGATCAAGGTGGGGGGAGCACCTACGAGCAGTACTTC. Translation: CASSQDQGGGSTYEQYF.